The 29 T cell receptor beta chains below were found in one sample sequenced in a study of blood T cell repertoires in COVID-19. TCRdb keeps only in-frame clones here, not all; method: immunoSEQ multiplex PCR. Of 250,000 or so clones in the sample, around 86% are singletons; the top ten hold around 5%. What was sequenced was peripheral blood. Receptor source: a woman aged 55-69 years with COVID-19, enrolled during active disease.

The V and J genes are TRBV7-7 and TRBJ2-3, with D possibly TRBD1 on 5 matching bases. The germline V and J ends were trimmed by 1 base and 2 bases, with 7 bases remaining between them. The CDR3 totals 14 residues. Germline V CDR1 and CDR2: SSHAT, FNYEAQ (reference sequence). The CDR3 DNA sequence: TGTGCCAGCAGCTTAGGACAGACCACAGATACGCAGTATTTT. Its translation: CASSLGQTTDTQYF.

Turning to this clone: This CDR3 is also generated by other DNA sequences in the sample. The rearrangement links TRBV28 to TRBJ1-5; 8 nucleotides line up with TRBD1. V lost 3 bases and J lost 2; bases outside the gene matches: 0. CDR3 length: 14 amino acids. Germline V gene lookup returns CDR1 MDHEN and CDR2 SYDVKM. CDR3: CASSLDRGNQPQHF. The CDR3, as DNA: TGTGCCAGCAGTTTGGACAGGGGCAATCAGCCCCAGCATTTT.

The CDR3 region is CASSEAIRYHYGYTF. CDR3 coding DNA: TGTGCCAGCAGTGAAGCCATTAGATACCACTATGGCTACACCTTC. The chain uses TRBV2 and TRBJ1-2; D gene uncertain. CDR1 SNHLY and CDR2 FYNNEI come from the germline V gene. V lost 0 bases to trimming and J lost 3 bases, with 11 bases between them. The CDR3 sequence is 15 residues long.

CDR3 sequence (DNA): TGTGCCAGCAGCCCCAGCGCCCAGAGACAAGAGACCCAGTACTTC. It codes for CASSPSAQRQETQYF. The chain carries TRBV7-6 and TRBJ2-5, with no clear D. V shed 5 bases and J shed 2 bases, with 15 bases lying between them. Germline V gene data show CDR1 as SGHVS and CDR2 as FNYEAQ. The CDR3 covers 15 residues.

V is TRBV5-6 and J is TRBJ2-7; 9 positions agree with TRBD1. Germline V gene lookup returns CDR1 SGHDT and CDR2 YYEEEE. The CDR3 has 14 residues. The V segment lost 2 bases and the J segment 5 bases; nucleotides outside the gene matches: 5. CDR3 sequence reads: CASSFGQGFNEQYF. CDR3 nucleotides: TGTGCCAGCAGCTTTGGACAGGGGTTTAACGAGCAGTACTTC.

The chain joins TRBV13 to TRBJ2-1, with D perhaps matching TRBD2 (5 bases). V was shortened by 2 bases and J by 8 bases, with 10 bases between the two germline ends. The CDR3 sequence is 13 residues long. Germline lookup yields CDR1 PRHDT and CDR2 FYEKMQ (reference sequence). The CDR3 reads CASSLRPRDEQFF. The CDR3 DNA sequence: TGTGCCAGCAGCTTAAGGCCGCGGGATGAGCAGTTCTTC.

V is TRBV27 and J is TRBJ1-1; tentatively, D is TRBD1 (6 bases). The germline V and J ends were trimmed by 3 bases and 0 bases, with 8 bases remaining between them. Germline CDR1 and CDR2: MNHEY and SMNVEV (reference sequence). The CDR3 contains 14 residues. The chain's CDR3 is CASSFAGVNTEAFF. CDR3 in DNA: TGTGCCAGCAGTTTTGCAGGGGTGAACACTGAAGCTTTCTTT.

This chain joins TRBV6-2 or TRBV6-3 and TRBJ2-7; the D gene is possibly TRBD2 (5 bases). Trimming pared 4 bases from V and 0 bases from J, leaving 16 bases between. The CDR3 runs to 16 residues. Looked up from germline, CDR1 is MNHEY and CDR2 is SVGEGT. The DNA of the CDR3 is TGTGCCAGCAGTTCGTGGGAGCCGGGGAGCTCCTACGAGCAGTACTTC. It codes for CASSSWEPGSSYEQYF.

This CDR3 is CASSDNTGTNEKLFF. CDR3 coding DNA: TGTGCCAGCAGCGATAATACCGGGACTAATGAAAAACTGTTTTTT. The gene calls are TRBV5-6 and TRBJ1-4, with no clear D. This CDR3 has 15 amino acids. Trimming left V 4 bases short and J 2 bases short, with 12 bases between. Germline V CDR1 and CDR2: SGHDT, YYEEEE. The full variable domain, with the rest looked up from reference TRBV5-6 and TRBJ1-4, is DAGVTQSPTHLIKTRGQQVTLRCSPKSGHDTVSWYQQALGQGPQFIFQYYEEEERQRGNFPDRFSGHQFPNYSSELNVNALLLGDSALYLCASSDNTGTNEKLFFGSGTQLSVL.

The chain is built from TRBV3-1 (or the pseudogene TRBV3-2) and TRBJ2-3, with TRBD2 identical over 12 bases. CDR3 length equals 19 residues. The V segment lost 3 bases and the J segment 7 bases; nucleotides outside the gene matches: 17. The germline V gene has CDR1 LGHDT and CDR2 YNNKEL (reference sequence). The CDR3 loop is CASSQDDPGLAGALNTQYF. The CDR3 nucleotides are TGTGCCAGCAGCCAGGACGATCCGGGACTAGCGGGCGCACTAAATACGCAGTATTTT.

This chain uses TRBV19 with TRBJ2-1, with a weak D call TRBD2 (6 bases). Between the trimmed V and J ends, which lost 5 bases and 5 bases, there was a span of 13 bases. Germline loops: CDR1 LNHDA, CDR2 SQIVND (reference sequence). This CDR3 is 14 amino acids long. The CDR3 here is CASSDPGLNNEQFF. The CDR3 coding sequence is TGTGCCAGTAGTGACCCGGGACTGAACAATGAGCAGTTCTTC.

This chain uses TRBV30 with TRBJ1-1; the match to TRBD1 covers 7 bases. The J segment lost 2 bases and the V segment lost 4 bases, leaving 7 bases of the junction unmatched. CDR3 size: 14 residues. CDR1 is GTSNPN, CDR2 SVGIG, per germline (reference sequence). The CDR3 spells CAWIPYRGNTEAFF. The CDR3 bases are TGTGCCTGGATACCTTACAGGGGAAACACTGAAGCTTTCTTT.

The J gene is TRBJ1-2, the V gene TRBV6-1, with D possibly matching TRBD1 (5 bases). V was clipped by 2 bases and J by 4 bases, with 14 bases between them. CDR3 length: 15 residues. Germline CDR1 reads MNHNS; CDR2 reads SASEGT. The DNA for the CDR3 is TGTGCCAGCAGTGAATCCGGTCGGGGGGTCTATGGCTACACCTTC. Translation gives CASSESGRGVYGYTF.

CDR3 in amino acids: CASRSDRGFSQETQYF. For the CDR3, the DNA is TGCGCCAGCAGGTCAGACAGGGGGTTCTCCCAAGAGACCCAGTACTTC. The V and J genes are TRBV10-2 and TRBJ2-5; 9 bases map to TRBD1. With 6 bases clipped from V and 1 base from J, the junction kept 9 bases outside the gene matches. The germline V gene encodes CDR1 WSHSY and CDR2 SAAADI. This CDR3 has 16 amino acids.

CDR3 in amino acids: CASSLPRGSYNEQFF. The CDR3 DNA reads TGTGCCAGCAGCCTACCGAGGGGGTCCTACAATGAGCAGTTCTTC. This chain links TRBV14 with TRBJ2-1; weak D call: TRBD1 (6 bases). CDR3 length: 15 residues. Germline-derived CDR1 and CDR2 are SGHDN and FVKESK. Trimming removed 4 bases at V and 1 base at J, with 11 bases between.

This chain links TRBV28 with TRBJ2-1; TRBD2 matches 11 bases. Trimming cost V 5 bases and J 9 bases; bases outside gene matches: 12. The CDR3 has 16 residues. Germline loops: CDR1 MDHEN, CDR2 SYDVKM. The CDR3 protein is CASSPVVAGGYREQFF. Written as DNA, the CDR3 is TGTGCCAGCAGTCCTGTGGTAGCGGGAGGGTACCGTGAGCAGTTCTTC.

This chain connects TRBV9 to TRBJ2-4, with 10 nucleotides matching TRBD2. V shed 0 bases, J shed 1 base, and the junction held 4 bases outside the gene matches. The CDR3 runs 17 residues. Germline V lookup: CDR1 SGDLS, CDR2 YYNGEE. CDR3 nucleotides: TGTGCCAGCAGCGTAGGCTTACTAGCGGGGGCCAAAAACATTCAGTACTTC. Its protein product is CASSVGLLAGAKNIQYF.

This chain connects TRBV2 to TRBJ1-5; 9 nucleotides line up with TRBD1. This CDR3 comprises 15 residues. With 6 bases clipped from V and 4 bases from J, the junction kept 7 bases outside the gene matches. The germline gives CDR1 SNHLY, CDR2 FYNNEI. The CDR3: CASRPDRGWNQPQHF. The CDR3 DNA follows: TGTGCCAGCAGACCGGACAGGGGCTGGAATCAGCCCCAGCATTTT.

The chain is built from TRBV2 and TRBJ1-2; D not resolved. Trimming took 8 bases from V and 4 from J, leaving 11 bases between them. This CDR3 spans 12 amino acids. The germline V gene encodes CDR1 SNHLY and CDR2 FYNNEI. The CDR3 DNA reads as TGTGCCAGCCAGACTGGCCTCTATGGCTACACCTTC. Translating it yields CASQTGLYGYTF.

The V call is TRBV11-2, the J call TRBJ2-7; a possible D gene is TRBD2 (6 bases). Between the trimmed V and J ends, which lost 4 bases and 6 bases, there was a span of 22 bases. Germline V gene data show CDR1 as SGHAT and CDR2 as FQNNGV. The CDR3 has 16 residues. The CDR3 nucleotides read TGTGCCAGCAGCTCCGTCGGACTATCTCTAAGTCTCGAGCAGTACTTC. The encoded protein is CASSSVGLSLSLEQYF. Supplemented by reference TRBV11-2 and TRBJ2-7, the full variable domain reads EAGVAQSPRYKIIEKRQSVAFWCNPISGHATLYWYQQILGQGPKLLIQFQNNGVVDDSQLPKDRFSAERLKGVDSTLKIQPAKLEDSAVYLCASSSVGLSLSLEQYFGPGTRLTVT.

The J gene is TRBJ2-7, the V gene TRBV12-3 or TRBV12-4, with a possible D match to TRBD2 (5 bases). V shed 3 bases and J shed 3 bases, with 6 bases lying between them. CDR3 length: 12 residues. The CDR3 loop reads CASSFEGYEQYF. CDR3 in DNA: TGTGCCAGCAGTTTTGAGGGCTACGAGCAGTACTTC.

J is TRBJ2-1 and V is TRBV5-4; perhaps TRBD1 as D (6 bases). Trimming took off 2 bases at V and 8 bases at J, with 14 bases between the two ends. CDR3 length: 14 amino acids. CDR1 and CDR2 from the germline V gene are SGHNT and YYREEE (reference sequence). As DNA, the CDR3 is TGTGCCAGCAGCTTCGGCAGGGGCAGAGATGAGCAGTTCTTC. Amino acids: CASSFGRGRDEQFF. The full variable domain, with the rest looked up from reference TRBV5-4 and TRBJ2-1, is ETGVTQSPTHLIKTRGQQVTLRCSSQSGHNTVSWYQQALGQGPQFIFQYYREEENGRGNFPPRFSGLQFPNYSSELNVNALELDDSALYLCASSFGRGRDEQFFGPGTRLTVL.

The count of this clone is one. J is TRBJ2-3 and V is TRBV7-8; 10 bases fit TRBD2. The V gene's germline CDR1 is SGHVS and CDR2 FQNEAQ. V was clipped by 7 bases and J by 4 bases; unmatched bases: 8. This CDR3 spans 15 amino acids. CDR3 nucleotides: TGTGCCAGCAAGGAACTAGCGGGAAACGCAGATACGCAGTATTTT. The encoded protein is CASKELAGNADTQYF. Using reference TRBV7-8 and TRBJ2-3 for the parts outside the CDR3, the full variable domain is GAGVSQSPRYKVAKRGQDVALRCDPISGHVSLFWYQQALGQGPEFLTYFQNEAQLDKSGLPSDRFFAERPEGSVSTLKIQRTQQEDSAVYLCASKELAGNADTQYFGPGTRLTVL.

The V gene is TRBV30, the J gene TRBJ1-1; D is uncertain. V was trimmed by 3 bases and J by 1 base, leaving 12 bases between them. The CDR3 covers 14 residues. The germline CDR1 and CDR2 sequences are GTSNPN and SVGIG (reference sequence). CDR3 loop: CAWSFRSPNTEAFF. CDR3 DNA: TGTGCCTGGAGCTTCAGGTCACCGAACACTGAAGCTTTCTTT. Combining the CDR3 with reference TRBV30 and TRBJ1-1 gives the whole variable domain SQTIHQWPATLVQPVGSPLSLECTVEGTSNPNLYWYRQAAGRGLQLLFYSVGIGQISSEVPQNLSASRPQDRQFILSSKKLLLSDSGFYLCAWSFRSPNTEAFFGQGTRLTVV.

The genes are TRBV5-5 and TRBJ1-5; tentatively, D is TRBD1 (6 bases). The CDR3 has 17 residues. Looked up from germline, CDR1 is SGHKS and CDR2 is YYEKEE (reference sequence). Between the trimmed V and J ends, which lost 3 bases and 3 bases, there was a span of 19 bases. The chain's CDR3 is CASSSGTGQAFNQPQHF. The DNA for the CDR3 is TGTGCCAGCAGCTCCGGGACGGGACAAGCCTTCAATCAGCCCCAGCATTTT.

J is TRBJ2-1 and V is TRBV7-8; the D is unclear. Germline values: CDR1 SGHVS, CDR2 FQNEAQ. This CDR3 is 14 amino acids long. V was clipped by 3 bases and J by 0 bases, with 6 bases between them. CDR3 nucleotides: TGTGCCAGCAGCTTGAGAGACTCCTACAATGAGCAGTTCTTC. It encodes CASSLRDSYNEQFF.

The chain couples TRBV12-2 to TRBJ2-5; no check of the table's D call, TRBD1, against the DNA was made. TRBV12-2 is deemed a pseudogene. This CDR3 comprises 16 residues. The CDR3: CASRLGDKEYQETQYF. The CDR3 nucleotides are TGTGCAAGTCGCTTAGGGGACAAAGAGTACCAAGAGACCCAGTACTTC.

The gene calls are TRBV7-9 and TRBJ2-7, with 13 positions matching TRBD2. CDR1 and CDR2 (germline): SEHNR, FQNEAQ (reference sequence). This CDR3 spans 14 amino acids. V gave up 1 base and J gave up 6 bases; unmatched junction bases: 0. The CDR3: CASSLGLAGGEQYF. CDR3 DNA: TGTGCCAGCAGCTTAGGACTAGCGGGAGGCGAGCAGTACTTC. The whole variable domain, filled in from reference TRBV7-9 and TRBJ2-7, reads DTGVSQNPRHKITKRGQNVTFRCDPISEHNRLYWYRQTLGQGPEFLTYFQNEAQLEKSRLLSDRFSAERPKGSFSTLEIQRTEQGDSAMYLCASSLGLAGGEQYFGPGTRLTVT.

CDR3 protein: CASRPGGLSSYNSPLHF. Written as DNA, the CDR3 is TGCGCCAGCCGGCCGGGGGGACTGAGCTCCTATAATTCACCCCTCCACTTT. The chain recombines TRBV4-1 with TRBJ1-6; D possibly corresponds to TRBD1 (5 bases). V dropped 8 bases and J dropped 0 bases, with 17 bases sitting between them. CDR1 and CDR2 from the germline V gene are MGHRA and YSYEKL. The CDR3 extends over 17 amino acids.